These 15 T cell receptor beta chains were sequenced from one sample in a study of blood T cell repertoires in COVID-19. TCRdb keeps only in-frame clones here, not all; method: immunoSEQ multiplex PCR. The profile shows around 300,000 clones, approximately 86% of them singletons. Material for sequencing was peripheral blood. The receptors originated from a woman between 70 and 85 years old with COVID-19, enrolled during active disease.

The chain has TRBV7-9 and TRBJ2-3; TRBD2 is a possible D gene (6 bases). The CDR3 sequence is 13 residues long. Per germline, CDR1 SEHNR and CDR2 FQNEAQ (reference sequence). V was cut by 3 bases and J by 9 bases, with 13 bases left in between. The DNA for the CDR3 is TGTGCCAGCAGCTTTACTAGCAGCGGGACGCAGTATTTT. Protein product: CASSFTSSGTQYF.

J is TRBJ1-4 and V is TRBV5-1, with D possibly being TRBD1 (6 bases). CDR1 SGHRS and CDR2 YFSETQ come from the germline V gene. The CDR3 runs 15 residues. The V and J ends lost 3 bases and 3 bases respectively, with 12 bases between them. The CDR3 nucleotides are TGCGCCAGCAGCTCGGATACAGGGTCTAATGAAAAACTGTTTTTT. Residues: CASSSDTGSNEKLFF.

CDR3 region: CASSPQGHLNTEAFF. CDR3 sequence (DNA): TGTGCCAGCAGCCCTCAGGGACACCTAAACACTGAAGCTTTCTTT. The V gene is TRBV7-2, the J gene TRBJ1-1, with D maybe TRBD1 (6 bases). The CDR3 contains 15 residues. The V gene lost 5 bases and the J gene lost 2 bases, with 15 bases spanning the gap. Germline CDR1 reads SGHTA; CDR2 reads FQGNSA.

For the CDR3, the DNA is TGTGCCAGCTTACCAGGGATCCAGGGGGATGGCTACACCTTC. The encoded protein is CASLPGIQGDGYTF. The chain couples TRBV2 to TRBJ1-2, with TRBD1 identical over 7 bases. With 8 bases clipped from V and 6 bases from J, the junction kept 12 bases outside the gene matches. The CDR3 consists of 14 residues. The germline V gene has CDR1 SNHLY and CDR2 FYNNEI.

This rearrangement joins TRBV4-2 to TRBJ1-4; D uncertain. The CDR3 is 16 residues long. The germline gives CDR1 LGHNA, CDR2 YNFKEQ. V was shortened by 8 bases and J by 0 bases, with 16 bases between the two germline ends. The CDR3 loop reads CASGTESAATNEKLFF. CDR3 nucleotides: TGTGCCAGCGGAACGGAGAGTGCAGCAACTAATGAAAAACTGTTTTTT.

The chain is built from TRBV5-1 and TRBJ2-2; maybe TRBD2 (6 bases). CDR1 and CDR2 from the germline V gene are SGHRS and YFSETQ. The CDR3 runs to 16 residues. The germline V and J ends were trimmed by 0 bases and 7 bases, with 16 bases remaining between them. The DNA of the CDR3 is TGCGCCAGCAGCTTGGGGTCTGCTAGCGTCAACGGGGAGCTGTTTTTT. It is translated as CASSLGSASVNGELFF.

The chain couples TRBV7-8 to TRBJ1-5; tentative D call: TRBD1 (6 bases). This CDR3 has 17 amino acids. CDR1 and CDR2 (germline): SGHVS, FQNEAQ. The V and J ends lost 1 base and 3 bases respectively, with 16 bases between them. CDR3 region: CASSLVWGQGANQPQHF. The CDR3 DNA is TGTGCCAGCAGCTTAGTGTGGGGGCAGGGAGCCAATCAGCCCCAGCATTTT.

This chain connects TRBV5-1 to TRBJ2-7, with a possible D match to TRBD1 (7 bases). Germline lookup yields CDR1 SGHRS and CDR2 YFSETQ. The CDR3 has 13 amino acids. V was pared by 2 bases and J by 6 bases, with 12 bases between. In DNA form, the CDR3 reads TGCGCCAGCAGCTTCCAGGGGGACTTCGAGCAGTACTTC. Amino acid sequence: CASSFQGDFEQYF.

The CDR3 region has the DNA TGTGCCACCAGTGATCCTCCCCTAGCGGGGGGCCCTGACAGTGATACGCAGTATTTT. Amino acid sequence: CATSDPPLAGGPDSDTQYF. The chain couples TRBV24-1 to TRBJ2-3, with TRBD2 matching 11 bases. Germline loops: CDR1 KGHDR, CDR2 SFDVKD. J lost 6 bases, V lost 3 bases, and 16 bases had no gene match. The length of the CDR3 is 19 residues.

V usage is TRBV20-1 and J usage is TRBJ2-3; a weak D match, TRBD2 (6 bases). The CDR3 runs to 11 residues. Trimming removed 3 bases from V and 11 bases from J, with 12 bases in between. CDR1 is DFQATT, CDR2 SNEGSKA, per germline (reference sequence). This chain's CDR3 is CSARGDFQQYF. The CDR3 nucleotides read TGCAGTGCTAGGGGGGACTTCCAGCAGTATTTT.

The chain has TRBV2 and TRBJ2-5; maybe TRBD2 (5 bases). The CDR3 contains 12 residues. The V end was cut by 7 bases, the J end by 4 bases, with 10 bases between. Germline CDR1 is SNHLY and CDR2 is FYNNEI. The CDR3 loop is CASTELGETQYF. Here the CDR3 DNA reads TGTGCCAGCACCGAACTAGGAGAGACCCAGTACTTC.

The chain is built from TRBV30 and TRBJ1-4; D gene uncertain. Germline CDR1 is GTSNPN and CDR2 is SVGIG (reference sequence). This CDR3 region has 16 residues. With 5 bases removed from V and 0 bases from J, the gap between germline ends came to 16 bases. The CDR3 protein is CAWRDPRGATNEKLFF. As DNA, the CDR3 is TGTGCCTGGCGAGACCCCCGAGGCGCAACTAATGAAAAACTGTTTTTT. The full variable domain, completed using reference TRBV30 and TRBJ1-4, is SQTIHQWPATLVQPVGSPLSLECTVEGTSNPNLYWYRQAAGRGLQLLFYSVGIGQISSEVPQNLSASRPQDRQFILSSKKLLLSDSGFYLCAWRDPRGATNEKLFFGSGTQLSVL.

The genes are TRBV19 and TRBJ2-5; TRBD1 agrees at 9 bases. The length of the CDR3 is 15 residues. J was trimmed by 4 bases and V by 6 bases; bases with no gene match: 9. Germline V lookup: CDR1 LNHDA, CDR2 SQIVND (reference sequence). Here the CDR3 DNA reads TGTGCCAGTAGCCTCTTTAAGGGACAGGGAGAGACCCAGTACTTC. This sequence encodes CASSLFKGQGETQYF. Variable domain in full (rest from reference TRBV19 and TRBJ2-5): DGGITQSPKYLFRKEGQNVTLSCEQNLNHDAMYWYRQDPGQGLRLIYYSQIVNDFQKGDIAEGYSVSREKKESFPLTVTSAQKNPTAFYLCASSLFKGQGETQYFGPGTRLLVL.

This chain links TRBV5-1 with TRBJ1-2; TRBD1 matches at 7 bases. CDR1 is SGHRS, CDR2 YFSETQ, per germline. Germline trimming cut 4 bases from V and 6 bases from J; bases unmatched to any gene: 12. The CDR3 extends over 15 amino acids. The chain's CDR3 is CASSAGQAKLDGYTF. CDR3 nucleotide sequence: TGCGCCAGCAGCGCCGGACAGGCCAAACTGGATGGCTACACCTTC.

This clone occurred a few times. The CDR3 DNA reads TGTGCCAGCTCATCTGGAGGCACCGGGGAGCTGTTTTTT. Its translation: CASSSGGTGELFF. The gene calls are TRBV18 and TRBJ2-2; D is possibly TRBD2 (5 bases). The germline gives CDR1 KGHSH, CDR2 LQKENI. The CDR3 is 13 amino acids. Between the trimmed V and J ends, which lost 5 bases and 4 bases, there was a span of 8 bases. Supplemented by reference TRBV18 and TRBJ2-2, the full variable domain reads NAGVMQNPRHLVRRRGQEARLRCSPMKGHSHVYWYRQLPEEGLKFMVYLQKENIIDESGMPKERFSAEFPKEGPSILRIQQVVRGDSAAYFCASSSGGTGELFFGEGSRLTVL.